A selection of T cell receptor beta chains follows, all from one sample in a study of cytomegalovirus exposure and HLA in healthy donors. The method was immunoSEQ multiplex PCR; TCRdb's version includes in-frame clones alone and lacks a portion of them. The ten top clones account for 1% to 1.5%, within a sample of 150,000 or so clones. The sequencing sample was made of PBMCs. The receptor source for this set is a woman aged 60-70 years in good health and CMV-seronegative. CDR3s include the opening cysteine and the closing phenylalanine or tryptophan. D genes are given only for firm matches.

D	V	J	DNA	CDR3
NA	TRBV28	TRBJ1-5	TGTGCCAGCAGTTTACCCCGGGGGGGCCAGCATTTT	CASSLPRGGQHF
NA	TRBV7-6	TRBJ2-1	TGTGCCAGCAGCTTACAGGGGAAAGGGGTGGTCAATGAGCAGTTCTTC	CASSLQGKGVVNEQFF
NA	TRBV27	TRBJ1-2	TGTGCCAGCAGTTTAAGTACAGGACCCAACTATGGCTACACCTTC	CASSLSTGPNYGYTF
TRBD2	TRBV15	TRBJ2-1	TGTGCCACCAGCAGTACTAGCGGGAGTGGAACTGAGCAGTTCTTC	CATSSTSGSGTEQFF
TRBD1	TRBV18	TRBJ2-6	TGTGCCAGCTCACCATGGACAGGGCGAACTGGGGCCAACGTCCTGACTTTC	CASSPWTGRTGANVLTF
TRBD2	TRBV7-7	TRBJ2-1	TGTGCCAGCAGCCTAGGGGCTAGCGGGGGCAATGAGCAGTTCTTC	CASSLGASGGNEQFF
NA	TRBV7-9	TRBJ2-7	TGTGCCAGCAGCTCACCCGGCTCCTACGAGCAGTACTTC	CASSSPGSYEQYF
NA	TRBV7-9	TRBJ2-2	TGTGCCAGCAGCTTAGCGGGAGTTACCACCGGGGAGCTGTTTTTT	CASSLAGVTTGELFF
TRBD2	TRBV6-1	TRBJ2-2	TGTGCCAGCAGCACCGGGGGGAGCACCGGGGAGCTGTTTTTT	CASSTGGSTGELFF
TRBD1	TRBV6-5	TRBJ2-2	TGTGCCAGCAGAAGGGACAGGGGTATCGGGGAGCTGTTTTTT	CASRRDRGIGELFF
TRBD1	TRBV7-9	TRBJ1-2	TGTGCCAGCAGCTTAGCGTGGTCCCCACAGGGGGCTGCCTATGGCTACACCTTC	CASSLAWSPQGAAYGYTF
TRBD1	TRBV7-2	TRBJ1-4	TGTGCCAGCAGCCCTAATCGACAGGGGGGTAATGAAAAACTGTTTTTT	CASSPNRQGGNEKLFF
TRBD1	TRBV27	TRBJ1-1	TGTGCCAGCAGCCCTACAGGGGGCGGTTGGGTCAAGAACACTGAAGCTTTCTTT	CASSPTGGGWVKNTEAFF
NA	TRBV12-5	TRBJ2-7	TGTGCTAGTGGTTTGGCGGTGAGCGAGCAGTACTTC	CASGLAVSEQYF
NA	TRBV5-8	TRBJ2-1	TGTGCCAGCAGCTTGGGGGGGGTTATTACCTCAGGCTACAATGAGCAGTTCTTC	CASSLGGVITSGYNEQFF
TRBD1	TRBV7-9	TRBJ2-3	TGTGCCAGCAGCTTAGCGGGACAGATTCGGGATACGCAGTATTTT	CASSLAGQIRDTQYF
NA	TRBV11-2	TRBJ1-1	TGTGCCAGCAGCGAACAGGTTCTCAATGAAGCTTTCTTT	CASSEQVLNEAFF
NA	TRBV5-5	TRBJ2-7	TGTGCCAGCAGCTTTTCCCTCTACGAGCAGTACTTC	CASSFSLYEQYF
TRBD1	TRBV7-2	TRBJ2-7	TGTGCCAGCAGCGAACAGGGGGCCTCCTACGAGCAGTACTTC	CASSEQGASYEQYF
NA	TRBV10-3	TRBJ1-1	TGTGCCATCGGGAAACGAGGAGGGAACACTGAAGCTTTCTTT	CAIGKRGGNTEAFF
TRBD1	TRBV5-6	TRBJ1-2	TGTGCCAGCAGCTCGGACAGGGTAGAGGGGGGCTACACCTTC	CASSSDRVEGGYTF
TRBD1	TRBV4-3	TRBJ2-7	TGCGCCAGCAGCCAAGTCGAGACAGGGTTTATCTACGAGCAGTACTTC	CASSQVETGFIYEQYF
TRBD1	TRBV5-1	TRBJ2-2	TGCGCCAGCAGCGGGACAGGGAACACCGGGGAGCTGTTTTTT	CASSGTGNTGELFF
TRBD2	TRBV5-1	TRBJ2-1	TGCGCCAGCAGTCCCGGCGGGAGGCCTGAGCAGTTCTTC	CASSPGGRPEQFF
TRBD2	TRBV5-8	TRBJ2-7	TGTGCCAGCAGCTCACTAAGACTAGCGGGAAAGTACGAGCAGTACTTC	CASSSLRLAGKYEQYF
TRBD1	TRBV5-1	TRBJ1-2	TGCGCCAGCAGCTCAGGACAGGGGGCGCTCGGTGGCTACACCTTC	CASSSGQGALGGYTF
TRBD1	TRBV2	TRBJ2-3	TGTGCCAGCATGGACAGGGGGTTAACAGATACGCAGTATTTT	CASMDRGLTDTQYF
NA	TRBV5-4	TRBJ1-2	TGTGCCAGCAGCGGGGCAAGGGGCGCCGGTTATGGCTACACCTTC	CASSGARGAGYGYTF
NA	TRBV7-2	TRBJ2-7	TGTGCCAGCAGCTTAATTTCAGGCTCCTACGAGCAGTACTTC	CASSLISGSYEQYF
TRBD1	TRBV6-6	TRBJ1-3	TGTGCCAGCAGTTTCGGGACAGTCGGAAACACCATATATTTT	CASSFGTVGNTIYF
NA	TRBV5-8	TRBJ1-4	TGTGCCAGCAGCCGGGGGACGGACTCCCATATGAAAAAACTGTTTTTT	CASSRGTDSHMKKLFF
NA	TRBV11-2	TRBJ1-2	TGTGCCAGCAGCTTAGTTTTAGCGGGGGACTACACCTTC	CASSLVLAGDYTF
NA	TRBV2	TRBJ1-1	TGTGCCAGCAGTGAAAATTGGTCGGGGGGCCGGGACACTGAAGCTTTCTTT	CASSENWSGGRDTEAFF
NA	TRBV7-6	TRBJ1-4	TGTGCCAGCAGCCGTCGGAGACGGGGAGAATGGAATGAAAAACTGTTTTTT	CASSRRRRGEWNEKLFF
NA	TRBV6-6	TRBJ1-5	TGTGCCAGCAGTTACTCCTTGGAGTTACCCCAGCATTTT	CASSYSLELPQHF
NA	TRBV2	TRBJ1-2	TGTGCCAGCAACCGGGGTACGGATGGCTACACCTTC	CASNRGTDGYTF
NA	TRBV5-1	TRBJ1-1	TGCGCCAGCAGCCTGCACCTAGACAGACAGGTGTCAGAAGCTTTCTTT	CASSLHLDRQVSEAFF
NA	TRBV5-4	TRBJ2-2	TGTGCCAGCAGCTTGGGGAGGGTCCGCACCGGGGAGCTGTTTTTT	CASSLGRVRTGELFF
TRBD2	TRBV5-1	TRBJ2-5	TGCGCCAGCAGCTTGGCCCCCCGGGAGGCGGGGGAGACCCAGTACTTC	CASSLAPREAGETQYF
TRBD1	TRBV9	TRBJ2-7	TGTGCCAGCAGCAAGGGACAGGGCTCCTACGAGCAGTACTTC	CASSKGQGSYEQYF
NA	TRBV14	TRBJ2-7	TGTGCCAGCAGCCCCATTCAGTCCAGGGCCTACGAGCAGTACTTC	CASSPIQSRAYEQYF
NA	TRBV7-6	TRBJ2-1	TGTGCCAGCAGCCCACGGGCGGGCAATGAGCAGTTCTTC	CASSPRAGNEQFF
NA	TRBV6-5	TRBJ2-2	TGTGCCAGCAGACGCAAGTACAGGAACACCGGGGAGCTGTTTTTT	CASRRKYRNTGELFF
TRBD2	TRBV2	TRBJ2-1	TGTGCCAGCAGTAAGACTAGCAAGGTGACGAATGAGCAGTTCTTC	CASSKTSKVTNEQFF
NA	TRBV9	TRBJ2-1	TGTGCCAGCAGCACACTAACGGGAGGGGGCTATTATGAGCAGTTCTTC	CASSTLTGGGYYEQFF
TRBD1	TRBV27	TRBJ1-1	TGTGCCAGCAGTCGGGGACAGGGGGCCCCTGAAGCTTTCTTT	CASSRGQGAPEAFF
TRBD2	TRBV6-1	TRBJ2-3	TGTGCCAGCAGTGACGGTCGGCGGGGGGGACTAGATACGCAGTATTTT	CASSDGRRGGLDTQYF
NA	TRBV21-1	TRBJ2-7	TGTGCCAGCGAACCGGGACAGGGGTTTTTCGAGCAGTACTTC	CASEPGQGFFEQYF
NA	TRBV18	TRBJ2-7	TGTGCCAGCTCACCTAGCGGTGACTCCTACGAGCAGTACTTC	CASSPSGDSYEQYF
NA	TRBV5-1	TRBJ1-2	TGCGCCAGCAGCTTACAGGGCTATGGCTACACCTTC	CASSLQGYGYTF
NA	TRBV6-6	TRBJ1-1	TGTGCCAGCATTCTGAGGGTTCCGAACACTGAAGCTTTCTTT	CASILRVPNTEAFF
NA	TRBV14	TRBJ2-2	TGTGCCAGCAGCCAAGTGCGGTACGGGGAGCTGTTTTTT	CASSQVRYGELFF
TRBD2	TRBV29-1	TRBJ2-1	TGCAGCGTTGACGCTTTACTCGCGGGAGGGGGTGTCTACAATGAGCAGTTCTTC	CSVDALLAGGGVYNEQFF
NA	TRBV20-1	TRBJ2-7	TGCAGTGCTATATTCTACGAGCAGTACTTC	CSAIFYEQYF
TRBD1	TRBV5-4	TRBJ2-7	TGTGCCAGCAGCGGCAGGGACAGACCCTACTACGAGCAGTACTTC	CASSGRDRPYYEQYF
TRBD1	TRBV5-1	TRBJ1-1	TGCGCCAGCAGCCCCGGACAGGCGCGGGCTGAAGCTTTCTTT	CASSPGQARAEAFF
TRBD2	TRBV19	TRBJ2-1	TGTGCCAGTAGTTCGGTAGCGGGAGGGGACCATGAGCAGTTCTTC	CASSSVAGGDHEQFF
TRBD2	TRBV2	TRBJ2-5	TGTGCCAGTGGACTAGCCCAAGAGACCCAGTACTTC	CASGLAQETQYF
TRBD1	TRBV6-1	TRBJ1-6	TGTGCCAGCAGTGTCCGGGACAGAGCCTATAATTCACCCCTCCACTTT	CASSVRDRAYNSPLHF